The clone carrying this T cell receptor beta chain was seen repeatedly, ten times or more. Its antigen is undetermined. This sample was taken from a study of spatial heterogeneity in lung cancer. Study-level background: Consistently, beta-chain sequences turned up in larger numbers than alpha-chain sequences did. Unique TCR and UMI combinations averaged more than ten appearances each in raw reads.

Time point here: sample taken at primary tumor resection. There were 75 or so donors, all of them untreated patients with early-stage non-small cell lung cancer. Every TCR cDNA molecule carried a tag that served as a unique molecular identifier. TCRdb re-called the 5' RACE reads with MiXCR, one entry per CDR3 protein. The sample shows about 9,500 distinct CDR3 sequences, 14% of them seen only once. Germline V gene data show CDR1 as LGHNA and CDR2 as YNFKEQ. This CDR3 is 17 amino acids long. V lost 6 bases and J lost 2, with 22 bases in between. The study's findings and limits: Tumor mutation count correlated with how many alpha and beta TCRs expanded intratumorally.

The chain employs TRBV4-2 and TRBJ2-5; D not certain. Source: lung tumor tissue, taken at surgery. The receptor's source is a male donor with early-stage non-small cell lung cancer. In DNA, the CDR3 is TGTGCCAGCAGTCACCGACAAAACCTTGGCACACAAGAGACCCAGTACTTC. Translation: CASSHRQNLGTQETQYF.